The next 14 T cell receptor beta chains were all read from a single sample in a study of vaccination effects on CD4 cells after COVID-19 (dated by TCRdb to between 2021 and 2024). No antigen is known for these receptors. Libraries were made using the immunoSEQ multiplex PCR assay. TCRdb took this table from immuneACCESS and kept in-frame rearrangements with V and J called. Such tables lack part of the clones; where checked against another copy, unresolved V genes explain under half of the gap, and the rest is unexplained. The sample table lists 35,000 to 55,000 clones, 65% to 80% of them with a count of one. The ten largest clones take up about 9.5% of the sample. After around eleven days of culture, CD4+ T cells were isolated with the EasySep CD4+ T cell isolation kit. Each participant received two doses of an mRNA SARS-CoV-2 vaccine, either BNT162b2 or mRNA-1273. Sequencing was performed on CD4+ T cells from PBMCs cultured without peptide, taken after COVID-19 vaccination. The receptors derive from a human donor who received a COVID-19 vaccine.

The V and J genes are TRBV18 and TRBJ1-1; no reliable D call. The V and J ends lost 2 bases and 1 base respectively, with 8 bases between them. Per germline, CDR1 KGHSH and CDR2 LQKENI. This CDR3 spans 14 amino acids. The CDR3 protein is CASSPIRENTEAFF. CDR3 DNA sequence: TGTGCCAGCTCACCAATAAGGGAGAACACTGAAGCTTTCTTT.

This clone came up once. The chain employs TRBV4-1 and TRBJ1-2; weak D call: TRBD1 (5 bases). This CDR3 contains 16 residues. Trimming took 0 bases from V and 9 from J, leaving 20 bases between them. CDR1 MGHRA and CDR2 YSYEKL come from the germline V gene. Here the CDR3 reads CASSQDRDFPGRSYTF. CDR3 nucleotides: TGCGCCAGCAGCCAAGATCGGGACTTCCCGGGTAGAAGCTACACCTTC.

The sample holds one count of this clone. The chain couples TRBV7-9 to TRBJ1-2; 9 bases align to TRBD1. V dropped 7 bases and J dropped 4; count of bases not matched to a gene: 4. Per the germline V gene, CDR1 is SEHNR and CDR2 is FQNEAQ (reference sequence). The CDR3 has 13 residues. The CDR3 loop reads CASIGDRAYGYTF. The CDR3, as DNA: TGTGCCAGCATAGGGGACAGGGCCTATGGCTACACCTTC.

The J gene is TRBJ2-1, the V gene TRBV6-5; TRBD1 might be the D (5 bases). Germline values: CDR1 MNHEY, CDR2 SVGAGI. CDR3 length equals 11 residues. Trimming removed 6 bases at V and 14 bases at J, with 14 bases between. The CDR3 region is CASSQGPWEFF. CDR3 in DNA: TGTGCCAGCAGCCAGGGCCCTTGGGAGTTCTTC.

The V gene is TRBV2, the J gene TRBJ1-6, with 7 bases fitting TRBD1. The CDR3 runs to 15 residues. The trim removed 4 bases at V and 9 bases at J, leaving 9 bases unmatched. Germline CDR1 SNHLY, CDR2 FYNNEI. The CDR3 DNA reads TGTGCCAGCAGTGGAGGGACAGATTTTCTTTCACCCCTCCACTTT. It is translated as CASSGGTDFLSPLHF.

V is TRBV11-1 and J is TRBJ1-4, with D maybe TRBD1 (5 bases). Looked up from germline, CDR1 is SGHAT and CDR2 is FQDESV (reference sequence). CDR3 length: 12 residues. V lost 3 bases, J lost 8 bases, and 7 bases lay in between. The CDR3 bases are TGTGCCAGCAGCTTCCGGGGGGAAAAACTGTTTTTT. Protein: CASSFRGEKLFF.

The V gene is TRBV2, the J gene TRBJ2-5; 8 bases agree with TRBD1. With 6 bases clipped from V and 2 bases from J, the junction kept 8 bases outside the gene matches. This CDR3 is built from 15 residues. Germline values: CDR1 SNHLY, CDR2 FYNNEI. CDR3: CASRRQGLGQETQYF. CDR3 DNA: TGTGCCAGCAGAAGACAGGGGTTGGGGCAAGAGACCCAGTACTTC.

This clone appeared a single time. V and J are TRBV19 and TRBJ1-3, with D possibly TRBD1 on 5 matching bases. Germline V gene lookup returns CDR1 LNHDA and CDR2 SQIVND (reference sequence). The CDR3 is 17 amino acids. V lost 6 bases, J lost 2 bases, and 20 bases lay in between. CDR3 coding DNA: TGTGCCAGTAGATCGCAGGGAAGGTCTTTAGCTGGAAACACCATATATTTT. Translated, it gives CASRSQGRSLAGNTIYF.

The chain carries TRBV6-5 and TRBJ1-1; D gene ambiguous. This CDR3 is 15 amino acids long. Per germline, CDR1 MNHEY and CDR2 SVGAGI. V gave up 0 bases and J gave up 10 bases, with 18 bases separating them. The CDR3 region has the DNA TGTGCCAGCAGTTACTCATCGGACCTCCAGCTGTCAGCTTTCTTT. Amino acids: CASSYSSDLQLSAFF.

V gene TRBV27 combines with J gene TRBJ2-1; a possible D gene is TRBD2 (5 bases). V lost 1 base and J lost 5, with 12 bases in between. The V gene's germline CDR1 is MNHEY and CDR2 SMNVEV (reference sequence). The CDR3 spans 15 residues. The CDR3 DNA is TGTGCCAGCAGTTTATTTGCGGGTCCCCACAATGAGCAGTTCTTC. This sequence encodes CASSLFAGPHNEQFF.

The V gene is TRBV25-1, the J gene TRBJ2-2, with TRBD1 as a possible D gene (5 bases). The CDR3 is 17 amino acids. Per the germline V gene, CDR1 is MGHDK and CDR2 is SYGVNS. Between the trimmed V and J ends, which lost 4 bases and 5 bases, there was a span of 20 bases. The CDR3 loop reads CASSGRGTGEPTGELFF. CDR3 nucleotide sequence: TGTGCCAGCAGTGGAAGGGGTACGGGCGAACCTACCGGGGAGCTGTTTTTT.

The V and J genes are TRBV24-1 and TRBJ1-6; D unresolved. Germline loops: CDR1 KGHDR, CDR2 SFDVKD. V lost 0 bases, J lost 10 bases, and 18 bases lay in between. CDR3 length: 17 residues. CDR3 DNA: TGTGCCACCAGTGATTTGCAATTTTCGGAGACGGACTCACCCCTCCACTTT. Protein product: CATSDLQFSETDSPLHF.

This clone appeared a single time. The chain is built from TRBV20-1 and TRBJ2-1; 9 bases fit TRBD2. The trim removed 3 bases at V and 1 base at J, leaving 10 bases unmatched. Germline CDR1 DFQATT, CDR2 SNEGSKA (reference sequence). The CDR3 runs 17 residues. CDR3 protein: CSASWAGGSESYNEQFF. In nucleotides, the CDR3 is TGCAGTGCTAGTTGGGCGGGAGGGTCAGAATCCTACAATGAGCAGTTCTTC.

This clone was seen a few times. This chain connects TRBV5-1 to TRBJ2-1; 7 nucleotides agree with TRBD2. The CDR3 covers 16 residues. V shed 3 bases, J shed 3 bases, and the junction held 9 bases outside the gene matches. Germline CDR1 is SGHRS and CDR2 is YFSETQ. CDR3 sequence (DNA): TGCGCCAGCAGCTCCCAAGCGGGACGGCGCTACAATGAGCAGTTCTTC. Its translation is CASSSQAGRRYNEQFF.